A selection of T cell receptor beta chains follows, all from one sample in a study of shared clonotypes between healthy human individuals. TCRdb's copy holds only in-frame clones and misses some; the assay was immunoSEQ multiplex PCR. In the table there are about 2.1 million clones, about 93% of which are singletons. The sequencing sample was made of naive CD8+ T cells from PBMCs. The receptors were sampled from a man aged 18 to 29 in good health. Some clones in this sample may be carry-over from other donors' samples. CDR3s include the opening cysteine and the closing phenylalanine or tryptophan. Not all rows give a size; the values are once, few, many and, for expanded clones, a class.

V gene	clone size	J gene	CDR3 length	CDR3 protein
TRBV7-9	once	TRBJ2-2	15	CASGPRSSNTGELFF
TRBV30	-	TRBJ2-1	13	CAWSVLAGGEQFF
TRBV7-6	-	TRBJ2-2	14	CAGSDRANTGELFF
TRBV27	-	TRBJ2-7	17	CASSPFISAGAYYEQYF
TRBV28	-	TRBJ2-7	15	CASSMTGGLSYEQYF
TRBV4-2	-	TRBJ2-3	13	CASSQGRRDTQYF
TRBV27	-	TRBJ1-5	16	CASSTGQGERSQPQHF
TRBV27	-	TRBJ2-2	14	CASSYRGDSWELFF
TRBV11-2	-	TRBJ2-3	11	CASSSPVTQYF
TRBV19	-	TRBJ2-7	15	CASSIQGPGFYEQYF
TRBV7-9	-	TRBJ2-1	16	CASSSDREASYNEQFF
TRBV28	once	TRBJ2-1	12	CASSLGGVEQFF
TRBV9	-	TRBJ1-2	15	CASSLGGGPPPSYTF
TRBV5-1	-	TRBJ2-1	15	CASSLARIQYNEQFF
TRBV28	-	TRBJ1-1	14	CASSLGSGVTEAFF
TRBV27	-	TRBJ2-7	13	CASSFGRNYEQYF
TRBV19	-	TRBJ1-2	13	CASRAGGDYGYTF
TRBV30	-	TRBJ2-1	11	CAWSLGNEQFF
TRBV28	-	TRBJ1-1	15	CASSVSLRATGEAFF
TRBV4-2	-	TRBJ1-3	15	CASSRDRNSGNTIYF
TRBV14	-	TRBJ2-1	15	CASSHSERSYNEQFF
TRBV4-2	-	TRBJ2-7	14	CASSQEGRPDEQYF
TRBV29-1	-	TRBJ2-1	11	CSASGADEQFF
TRBV7-2	-	TRBJ2-1	13	CASSLVDSNEQFF
TRBV27	-	TRBJ2-7	15	CASSLIGEISYEQYF
TRBV29-1	-	TRBJ2-7	13	CSVSTGRAYEQYF
TRBV11-2	-	TRBJ2-7	14	CAISRDNSDNEQYF
TRBV4-1	-	TRBJ2-3	15	CASSQGPAPTDTQYF
TRBV2	-	TRBJ1-5	15	CASSEVTMGGLPQHF
TRBV27	-	TRBJ2-7	15	CASSSRGTSGYEQYF
TRBV7-3	-	TRBJ2-3	15	CASSSGQGSTDTQYF
TRBV15	-	TRBJ2-1	17	CATSRDSMAGPGNEQFF
TRBV28	-	TRBJ2-3	15	CASSLLRAGTDTQYF
TRBV13	once	TRBJ2-3	18	CASSLGLEGVRATDTQYF
TRBV5-1	few	TRBJ1-5	13	CASSLTSNQPQHF
TRBV6-5	-	TRBJ2-7	15	CASSISGRGVDEQYF
TRBV9	once	TRBJ1-5	14	CASSVGGTGQPQHF
TRBV27	-	TRBJ2-7	14	CASSPRTGSYEQYF
TRBV4-1	-	TRBJ2-7	13	CASSHGGAYEQYF
TRBV7-6	-	TRBJ2-7	22	CASSLAPPRLAGGNYVSYEQYF
TRBV4-1	-	TRBJ2-2	15	CASSQDGTYTGELFF
TRBV2	few	TRBJ1-1	11	CASRRGSEAFF